One and the same sample provided the 25 T cell receptor beta chains below, sequenced in a study of cytomegalovirus exposure and HLA in healthy donors. The primer mix had 60 Vbeta and 13 Jbeta primers. The table came from immunoSEQ multiplex PCR; TCRdb's copy has only in-frame clones and leaves some out. The table records around 200,000 clones, over 60% of them present only once. Sequencing was carried out using PBMCs. These receptors originate from a male donor in good health and CMV-seronegative.

This chain uses TRBV18 with TRBJ2-3; TRBD1 might be the D (5 bases). The CDR3 is 13 amino acids. The germline gives CDR1 KGHSH, CDR2 LQKENI. Trimming stripped 6 bases from V and 0 bases from J, with 7 bases between. CDR3 DNA sequence: TGTGCCAGCTCCTCAGGGAGCACAGATACGCAGTATTTT. This sequence encodes CASSSGSTDTQYF.

The chain carries TRBV10-2 and TRBJ2-3; D unclear. Trimming cost V 4 bases and J 5 bases, with 4 bases left between them. CDR1 is WSHSY, CDR2 SAAADI, per germline. This CDR3 is built from 11 residues. CDR3 bases: TGCGCCAGCAGTGGTAGAGATACGCAGTATTTT. Protein sequence: CASSGRDTQYF.

As for this clone: At the DNA level, this CDR3 is encoded by other sequences in the same sample as well. The rearrangement joins TRBV27 to TRBJ2-7; 7 nucleotides line up with TRBD2. Germline V gene sequence: CDR1 MNHEY, CDR2 SMNVEV (reference sequence). The J segment lost 7 bases and the V segment lost 6 bases, leaving 3 bases of the junction unmatched. The CDR3 runs 11 residues. Here the CDR3 DNA reads TGTGCCAGCAGACGGGGAGGGGAGCAGTACTTC. This sequence encodes CASRRGGEQYF.

The rearrangement uses TRBV19 and TRBJ2-6; D unresolved. From germline, CDR1 is LNHDA and CDR2 SQIVND (reference sequence). This CDR3 contains 14 residues. V was cut by 10 bases and J by 0 bases, with 10 bases left in between. Written as DNA, the CDR3 is TGTGCCACCCTCGACATCTCTGGGGCCAACGTCCTGACTTTC. Translating it yields CATLDISGANVLTF. The whole variable domain, filled in from reference TRBV19 and TRBJ2-6, reads DGGITQSPKYLFRKEGQNVTLSCEQNLNHDAMYWYRQDPGQGLRLIYYSQIVNDFQKGDIAEGYSVSREKKESFPLTVTSAQKNPTAFYLCATLDISGANVLTFGAGSRLTVL.

This clone was observed a few times. V gene TRBV6-5 combines with J gene TRBJ2-7, with D possibly TRBD2 on 6 matching bases. Germline V gene sequence: CDR1 MNHEY, CDR2 SVGAGI. V gave up 5 bases and J gave up 4 bases, with 15 bases separating them. The CDR3 is 14 amino acids. The CDR3: CASSKGAGRYEQYF. The CDR3 DNA reads as TGTGCCAGCAGTAAAGGGGCGGGAAGATACGAGCAGTACTTC.

The gene calls are TRBV7-3 and TRBJ2-2; 8 bases are a match to TRBD1. J lost 2 bases, V lost 2 bases, and 4 bases had no gene match. CDR3 length: 16 residues. Looked up from germline, CDR1 is SGHTA and CDR2 is FQGTGA. CDR3 sequence: CASSLLGQANTGELFF. Here the CDR3 DNA reads TGTGCCAGCAGCTTACTGGGACAGGCTAACACCGGGGAGCTGTTTTTT.

The rearrangement links TRBV18 to TRBJ1-1; no firm D call. V lost 2 bases, J lost 3 bases, and 10 bases lay in between. The CDR3 has 14 residues. Germline V gives CDR1 KGHSH, CDR2 LQKENI. CDR3 amino acids: CASSPNSGYTEAFF. CDR3 coding DNA: TGTGCCAGCTCACCAAACTCGGGGTACACTGAAGCTTTCTTT.

The chain is built from TRBV4-2 and TRBJ2-1, with 9 positions matching TRBD2. The V and J ends lost 4 bases and 10 bases, in that order; junction bases with no gene match: 14. Germline-derived CDR1 and CDR2 are LGHNA and YNFKEQ. The CDR3 covers 16 residues. In nucleotides, the CDR3 is TGTGCCAGCAGCCCCGGGGCGGGAGGGGTACGCAACGAGCAGTTCTTC. Translation: CASSPGAGGVRNEQFF.

The chain links TRBV7-3 to TRBJ1-2; D is undetermined. V was cut by 2 bases and J by 6 bases, with 19 bases left in between. The CDR3 has 16 residues. Germline V lookup: CDR1 SGHTA, CDR2 FQGTGA. In DNA form, the CDR3 reads TGTGCCAGCAGCTTACAGCCAAGCGGGAGTCCGGATGGCTACACCTTC. It specifies CASSLQPSGSPDGYTF.

This clone was seen only a few times. J is TRBJ2-2 and V is TRBV4-3; D perhaps matches TRBD2 (5 bases). Trimming took off 7 bases at V and 0 bases at J, with 15 bases between the two ends. The CDR3 is made up of 16 amino acids. Germline-derived CDR1 and CDR2 are LGHNA and YSLEER. This chain's CDR3 is CASTSTAGPNTGELFF. The DNA of the CDR3 is TGCGCCAGCACCTCAACGGCGGGTCCGAACACCGGGGAGCTGTTTTTT.

The chain couples TRBV29-1 to TRBJ2-3; D is uncertain. Germline V gene lookup returns CDR1 SQVTM and CDR2 ANQGSEA. V was cut by 3 bases and J by 2 bases, with 9 bases left in between. There are 13 residues in the CDR3. As DNA, the CDR3 is TGCAGCGTTGATATTCCACTCACAGATACGCAGTATTTT. This translates into CSVDIPLTDTQYF.

The chain couples TRBV5-1 to TRBJ2-5; TRBD1 matches at 9 bases. The J call is in doubt because the DNA end fits TRBJ2-7 better. Looked up from germline, CDR1 is SGHRS and CDR2 is YFSETQ. There are 14 residues in the CDR3. The CDR3 bases are TGCGCCAGCAGCCAATGGACAGGGGCCTACGAGCAGTACTTC. It translates to CASSQWTGAYEQYF.

The chain has TRBV7-9 and TRBJ2-5; TRBD1 matches 11 bases. The CDR3 contains 17 residues. The V segment lost 4 bases and the J segment 2 bases; nucleotides outside the gene matches: 9. Germline loops: CDR1 SEHNR, CDR2 FQNEAQ (reference sequence). In nucleotides, the CDR3 is TGTGCCAGCAGCTCCCGGGACAGGGGGTCAGAACAAGAGACCCAGTACTTC. Protein: CASSSRDRGSEQETQYF.

In this sample, this clone turned up once. This chain uses TRBV5-4 with TRBJ2-7; 11 bases match TRBD2. The CDR3 is 14 amino acids. V lost 4 bases, J lost 2 bases, and 2 bases stayed unmatched. CDR1 and CDR2 (germline): SGHNT, YYREEE (reference sequence). CDR3: CASSPLAGAYEQYF. In nucleotides, the CDR3 is TGTGCCAGCAGCCCACTAGCGGGAGCCTACGAGCAGTACTTC.

This chain links TRBV27 with TRBJ1-2; D remains unclear. CDR3 length: 14 residues. Germline V CDR1 and CDR2: MNHEY, SMNVEV (reference sequence). V dropped 2 bases and J dropped 1 base, with 8 bases sitting between them. The CDR3 sequence is CASSLRSFNYGYTF. DNA for the CDR3: TGTGCCAGCAGTTTAAGGAGTTTTAACTATGGCTACACCTTC.

The chain carries TRBV28 and TRBJ1-4, with D tentatively TRBD1 (5 bases). There are 13 residues in the CDR3. The germline V gene encodes CDR1 MDHEN and CDR2 SYDVKM. Trimming took off 3 bases at V and 7 bases at J, with 9 bases between the two ends. The CDR3 reads CASSLGGGEKLFF. CDR3 DNA sequence: TGTGCCAGCAGTTTGGGGGGGGGTGAAAAACTGTTTTTT.

The chain carries TRBV15 and TRBJ1-1, with D possibly being TRBD1 (5 bases). The germline V gene encodes CDR1 LNHNV and CDR2 YYDKDF (reference sequence). CDR3 size: 16 residues. The germline V and J ends were trimmed by 0 bases and 4 bases, with 15 bases remaining between them. In DNA form, the CDR3 reads TGTGCCACCAGCAGAGATCTTCCGGACACTTCCACTGAAGCTTTCTTT. Encoded protein: CATSRDLPDTSTEAFF.

This chain uses TRBV25-1 with TRBJ1-2; no clear D gene. The CDR3 spans 14 residues. Germline CDR1 and CDR2: MGHDK and SYGVNS. Trimming stripped 2 bases from V and 2 bases from J, with 9 bases between. CDR3 DNA sequence: TGTGCCAGCAGTGAAGCCGGGGAAAACTATGGCTACACCTTC. It specifies CASSEAGENYGYTF.

V gene TRBV28 combines with J gene TRBJ2-7; 9 bases agree with TRBD2. This CDR3 comprises 17 residues. CDR1 and CDR2 from the germline V gene are MDHEN and SYDVKM. With V trimmed by 2 bases and J by 1 base, 9 bases remained unmatched. CDR3 DNA sequence: TGTGCCAGCAGTTTAGATCACCTAGCGGGATTATCCTACGAGCAGTACTTC. It encodes CASSLDHLAGLSYEQYF.

The V call is TRBV2, the J call TRBJ2-1, with D possibly being TRBD2 (6 bases). V lost 7 bases, J lost 2 bases, and 18 bases lay in between. Germline CDR1 reads SNHLY; CDR2 reads FYNNEI. The CDR3 consists of 16 residues. The CDR3 loop is CASTEQGLAPYNEQFF. As DNA, the CDR3 is TGTGCCAGCACCGAGCAGGGACTCGCTCCCTACAATGAGCAGTTCTTC. Using reference TRBV2 and TRBJ2-1 for the parts outside the CDR3, the full variable domain is EPEVTQTPSHQVTQMGQEVILRCVPISNHLYFYWYRQILGQKVEFLVSFYNNEISEKSEIFDDQFSVERPDGSNFTLKIRSTKLEDSAMYFCASTEQGLAPYNEQFFGPGTRLTVL.

The chain employs TRBV6-5 and TRBJ2-7, with 8 bases that match TRBD1. The CDR3 covers 14 residues. With 6 bases clipped from V and 2 bases from J, the junction kept 6 bases outside the gene matches. Germline V gene data show CDR1 as MNHEY and CDR2 as SVGAGI. The CDR3 sequence is CASREPGQAYEQYF. Here the CDR3 DNA reads TGTGCCAGCAGGGAACCGGGACAGGCCTACGAGCAGTACTTC.

V gene TRBV6-5 combines with J gene TRBJ2-1, with 7 bases identical to TRBD1. The germline V gene encodes CDR1 MNHEY and CDR2 SVGAGI. V lost 7 bases and J lost 0; bases outside the gene matches: 3. The CDR3 runs 14 residues. The CDR3 reads CASNGTDSYNEQFF. The DNA for the CDR3 is TGTGCCAGCAACGGGACAGACTCCTACAATGAGCAGTTCTTC.

The chain combines TRBV30 with TRBJ2-7; a weak D match, TRBD2 (5 bases). The CDR3 is 17 amino acids. Trimming cost V 2 bases and J 3 bases, with 23 bases left between them. Germline CDR1 is GTSNPN and CDR2 is SVGIG (reference sequence). Here the CDR3 reads CAWSPPPRLAAIYEQYF. CDR3 DNA: TGTGCCTGGAGTCCCCCCCCACGGCTAGCTGCCATCTACGAGCAGTACTTC.

The genes are TRBV7-9 and TRBJ1-4; perhaps TRBD1 as D (5 bases). The germline CDR1 and CDR2 sequences are SEHNR and FQNEAQ (reference sequence). This CDR3 is 16 amino acids long. V was pared by 4 bases and J by 7 bases, with 19 bases between. The CDR3 bases are TGTGCCAGCAGCTCACGTACCGACAGAAGGGGTGAAAAACTGTTTTTT. Translated, it gives CASSSRTDRRGEKLFF.

DNA for the CDR3: TGCGCCAGCAGCTTGATTACGGTCGAGGGCACTGAAGCTTTCTTT. It codes for CASSLITVEGTEAFF. The chain employs TRBV5-1 and TRBJ1-1; no reliable D call. Trimming stripped 1 base from V and 4 bases from J, with 14 bases between. The CDR3 covers 15 residues. The V gene's germline CDR1 is SGHRS and CDR2 YFSETQ.